This entry lists 28 T cell receptor beta chains sequenced from one sample in a study of cytomegalovirus exposure and HLA in healthy donors. PCR was performed using 60 Vbeta and 13 Jbeta primers. TCRdb keeps only in-frame clones here, not all; method: immunoSEQ multiplex PCR. The sample carries under 250,000 clones, 75% to 80% recorded once. The sample was PBMCs. The receptors derive from a male donor in good health and CMV-seronegative.

Points on this clone: A read error may account for a junction end that differs from germline. The chain employs TRBV7-9 and TRBJ1-2; D is possibly TRBD1 (6 bases). This CDR3 region has 14 residues. The V gene's germline CDR1 is SEHNR and CDR2 FQNEAQ (reference sequence). The CDR3 DNA follows: TGTTCCAGCAGCTCGTCAGGGGCAGACTATGGCTACACCTTC. This codes for CSSSSSGADYGYTF.

J is TRBJ1-4 and V is TRBV29-1; no definite D call. V lost 8 bases and J lost 8, with 18 bases in between. The CDR3 has 13 residues. Germline V gene data show CDR1 as SQVTM and CDR2 as ANQGSEA. This CDR3 reads CSSAEENGEKLFF. The CDR3 coding sequence is TGCAGCTCTGCGGAGGAAAATGGAGAAAAACTGTTTTTT.

The chain combines TRBV9 with TRBJ2-1; 10 bases map to TRBD2. The germline V gene encodes CDR1 SGDLS and CDR2 YYNGEE. This CDR3 is 16 amino acids long. Trimming cost V 5 bases and J 0 bases; bases outside gene matches: 5. CDR3 in DNA: TGTGCCAGCAGTAATAAGCGGGGGGGCTCCTACAATGAGCAGTTCTTC. Its translation is CASSNKRGGSYNEQFF. Full variable domain (missing parts from reference TRBV9 and TRBJ2-1): DSGVTQTPKHLITATGQRVTLRCSPRSGDLSVYWYQQSLDQGLQFLIQYYNGEERAKGNILERFSAQQFPDLHSELNLSSLELGDSALYFCASSNKRGGSYNEQFFGPGTRLTVL.

DNA of the CDR3: TGTGCCAGCAGTCGTCCCGGGCCAGGGTCGGGTGAGCAGTTCTTC. Its protein is CASSRPGPGSGEQFF. The chain links TRBV11-1 to TRBJ2-1; D may be TRBD1 (5 bases). Germline-derived CDR1 and CDR2 are SGHAT and FQDESV (reference sequence). With 6 bases removed from V and 9 bases from J, the gap between germline ends came to 21 bases. CDR3 size: 15 residues.

The J gene is TRBJ2-7, the V gene TRBV6-5; 9 nucleotides align to TRBD1. CDR3 size: 14 residues. The trim removed 0 bases at V and 7 bases at J, leaving 4 bases unmatched. CDR1 and CDR2 (germline): MNHEY, SVGAGI. The CDR3 DNA is TGTGCCAGCAGTTACTCGGGACAGGGAGGGGAGCAGTACTTC. Translation: CASSYSGQGGEQYF.

The CDR3 here is CSVRGSYEQYF. The CDR3 DNA reads TGCAGCGTTAGGGGGAGCTACGAGCAGTACTTC. The chain employs TRBV29-1 and TRBJ2-7, with D tentatively TRBD1 (6 bases). The CDR3 length is 11 residues. Looked up from germline, CDR1 is SQVTM and CDR2 is ANQGSEA. V lost 5 bases and J 3 bases, leaving 8 bases between the germline ends.

CDR3 protein: CASSQDRRSGQGSTGELFF. The DNA for the CDR3 is TGCGCCAGCAGCCAAGATCGGCGGTCGGGACAGGGGTCCACCGGGGAGCTGTTTTTT. The rearrangement joins TRBV4-1 to TRBJ2-2, with TRBD1 matching 10 bases. The CDR3 loop spans 19 amino acids. Germline CDR1 is MGHRA and CDR2 is YSYEKL. With 0 bases clipped from V and 4 bases from J, the junction kept 11 bases outside the gene matches.

V and J are TRBV7-6 and TRBJ2-3; 8 bases map to TRBD2. With V trimmed by 0 bases and J by 4 bases, 0 bases remained unmatched. Germline V gene sequence: CDR1 SGHVS, CDR2 FNYEAQ. The CDR3 spans 14 residues. CDR3 amino acids: CASSLAGRADTQYF. CDR3 nucleotide sequence: TGTGCCAGCAGCTTAGCCGGGAGGGCAGATACGCAGTATTTT.

The chain is built from TRBV27 and TRBJ2-5; TRBD1 matches at 7 bases. V lost 1 base to trimming and J lost 3 bases; unmatched junction nucleotides: 5. The CDR3 totals 15 residues. Per germline, CDR1 MNHEY and CDR2 SMNVEV (reference sequence). Here the CDR3 reads CASSLFPGTEETQYF. DNA for the CDR3: TGTGCCAGCAGTTTATTCCCCGGGACAGAAGAGACCCAGTACTTC.

Here the CDR3 DNA reads TGCGCCAGCAGCCATCTCCGCGGAGATCGCTTCGATTCCTACGAGCAGTACTTC. Translated: CASSHLRGDRFDSYEQYF. The V call is TRBV4-3, the J call TRBJ2-7, with D hard to call. This CDR3 contains 18 residues. The ends were cut back, 3 bases at V and 1 base at J, with 22 bases in the middle. Looked up from germline, CDR1 is LGHNA and CDR2 is YSLEER.

The V gene is TRBV28, the J gene TRBJ2-4, with D unresolved. The CDR3 length is 17 residues. Trimming removed 4 bases from V and 1 base from J, with 17 bases in between. Germline V CDR1 and CDR2: MDHEN, SYDVKM. This CDR3 is CASSSPWSPRAKNIQYF. The CDR3, as DNA: TGTGCCAGCAGTTCGCCCTGGTCCCCGAGGGCCAAAAACATTCAGTACTTC.

The gene calls are TRBV28 and TRBJ2-2; tentative D call: TRBD1 (6 bases). The germline gives CDR1 MDHEN, CDR2 SYDVKM. The CDR3 covers 15 residues. The V gene lost 3 bases and the J gene lost 3 bases, with 11 bases spanning the gap. In DNA, the CDR3 is TGTGCCAGCAGTTTCCCTAACAGGGACACCGGGGAGCTGTTTTTT. This gives the protein CASSFPNRDTGELFF.

The table lists this clone with a few counts. V and J are TRBV5-6 and TRBJ1-4; D is unclear. The CDR3 extends over 14 amino acids. Looked up from germline, CDR1 is SGHDT and CDR2 is YYEEEE. V gave up 0 bases and J gave up 8 bases, with 11 bases separating them. In nucleotides, the CDR3 is TGTGCCAGCAGCTTGGTCGGGGTCGGGGAAAAACTGTTTTTT. Protein product: CASSLVGVGEKLFF. Together with reference TRBV5-6 and TRBJ1-4, the CDR3 gives the full variable domain: DAGVTQSPTHLIKTRGQQVTLRCSPKSGHDTVSWYQQALGQGPQFIFQYYEEEERQRGNFPDRFSGHQFPNYSSELNVNALLLGDSALYLCASSLVGVGEKLFFGSGTQLSVL.

The rearrangement joins TRBV4-1 to TRBJ2-3; D possibly corresponds to TRBD2 (7 bases). Germline V lookup: CDR1 MGHRA, CDR2 YSYEKL. V lost 3 bases to trimming and J lost 0 bases, with 13 bases between them. This CDR3 spans 16 amino acids. CDR3 residues: CASSHPGEGSTDTQYF. Here the CDR3 DNA reads TGCGCCAGCAGCCATCCAGGGGAGGGGAGCACAGATACGCAGTATTTT.

As to this clone: Other nucleotide sequences from this sample produce the same CDR3. The chain employs TRBV28 and TRBJ2-7, with 9 bases matching TRBD1. The germline gives CDR1 MDHEN, CDR2 SYDVKM. Trimming cost V 3 bases and J 1 base; bases outside gene matches: 1. CDR3 length: 14 amino acids. CDR3 sequence reads: CASSLTGGSYEQYF. In DNA, the CDR3 is TGTGCCAGCAGTTTGACAGGGGGATCCTACGAGCAGTACTTC.

The rearrangement links TRBV7-2 to TRBJ1-2; D is uncertain. V gave up 2 bases and J gave up 3 bases, with 7 bases separating them. The V gene's germline CDR1 is SGHTA and CDR2 FQGNSA. The CDR3 loop spans 13 amino acids. The CDR3, as DNA: TGTGCCAGCAGCTTAAATCCATACTATGGCTACACCTTC. Protein product: CASSLNPYYGYTF.

The rearrangement uses TRBV29-1 and TRBJ2-7; D uncertain. The CDR3 loop spans 13 amino acids. The V end was cut by 7 bases, the J end by 4 bases, with 17 bases between. From germline, CDR1 is SQVTM and CDR2 ANQGSEA. The CDR3 region has the DNA TGCAGCGCCCGCCTGGGTTCTAGTTACGAGCAGTACTTC. As protein: CSARLGSSYEQYF.

This chain links TRBV5-1 with TRBJ1-6; unclear D gene. This CDR3 is built from 13 residues. Germline V gene lookup returns CDR1 SGHRS and CDR2 YFSETQ. V was cut by 0 bases and J by 8 bases, with 6 bases left in between. This chain's CDR3 is CASSLASDSPLHF. In nucleotides, the CDR3 is TGCGCCAGCAGCTTGGCCTCAGATTCACCCCTCCACTTT.

V gene TRBV6-1 combines with J gene TRBJ1-5; 7 nucleotides align to TRBD1. V lost 8 bases, J lost 8 bases, and 15 bases stayed unmatched. Looked up from germline, CDR1 is MNHNS and CDR2 is SASEGT. This CDR3 contains 15 residues. The CDR3 DNA follows: TGTGCCAGCGAAAACTATACAGGGGCCCTGGAGCCCCAGCATTTT. Protein: CASENYTGALEPQHF.

V and J are TRBV15 and TRBJ1-5; possibly TRBD1 for D (5 bases). V was pared by 0 bases and J by 3 bases, with 9 bases between. In germline, CDR1 is LNHNV, CDR2 YYDKDF (reference sequence). The CDR3 sequence is 15 residues long. The DNA of the CDR3 is TGTGCCACCAGCAGAGATACAGGATTCAATCAGCCCCAGCATTTT. Protein: CATSRDTGFNQPQHF.

The V gene is TRBV5-5, the J gene TRBJ1-5; a weak D match, TRBD1 (5 bases). The germline CDR1 and CDR2 sequences are SGHKS and YYEKEE (reference sequence). V was clipped by 3 bases and J by 0 bases, with 10 bases between them. This CDR3 is built from 15 residues. Here the CDR3 DNA reads TGTGCCAGCAGCTCGGGACTCTATAGCAATCAGCCCCAGCATTTT. This translates into CASSSGLYSNQPQHF.

The chain links TRBV7-8 to TRBJ2-2; possibly TRBD2 for D (5 bases). V shed 5 bases and J shed 6 bases, with 22 bases lying between them. Germline CDR1 is SGHVS and CDR2 is FQNEAQ. The CDR3 runs to 17 residues. The CDR3 nucleotides are TGTGCCAGCAGCCCAGAAGAGGGATTAGTTAACGCCGGGGAGCTGTTTTTT. It yields the protein CASSPEEGLVNAGELFF.

This clone was found a few times. The CDR3 is CASIRGRQETQYF. CDR3 nucleotide sequence: TGTGCCAGCATCAGGGGGAGACAAGAGACCCAGTACTTC. The chain uses TRBV28 and TRBJ2-5, with 7 nucleotides matching TRBD1. Per germline, CDR1 MDHEN and CDR2 SYDVKM. This CDR3 region has 13 residues. V lost 7 bases and J lost 2; bases outside the gene matches: 4.

The gene calls are TRBV9 and TRBJ2-7; D perhaps matches TRBD1 (5 bases). CDR3 size: 15 residues. From germline, CDR1 is SGDLS and CDR2 YYNGEE. With 2 bases removed from V and 1 base from J, the gap between germline ends came to 13 bases. The CDR3 DNA follows: TGTGCCAGCAGCGTGTCAGGGTCAGGGTCCTACGAGCAGTACTTC. It is translated as CASSVSGSGSYEQYF.

This clone was seen once. V gene TRBV19 combines with J gene TRBJ1-5; 9 bases line up with TRBD1. Trimming at V came to 6 bases and at J to 0 bases, leaving 18 bases not matched to a gene. Germline assignment: CDR1 LNHDA and CDR2 SQIVND (reference sequence). CDR3 length: 20 amino acids. The CDR3 coding sequence is TGTGCCAGTAGACGAGCTGTGGTGGACAGGGGCTTCAATAGCAATCAGCCCCAGCATTTT. It is translated as CASRRAVVDRGFNSNQPQHF.

The chain is built from TRBV28 and TRBJ1-2; TRBD1 is a possible D gene (6 bases). Between the trimmed V and J ends, which lost 3 bases and 4 bases, there was a span of 12 bases. Germline V lookup: CDR1 MDHEN, CDR2 SYDVKM. There are 14 residues in the CDR3. CDR3 residues: CASSLGGQAYGYTF. As DNA, the CDR3 is TGTGCCAGCAGTTTGGGGGGGCAAGCCTATGGCTACACCTTC.

This clone has just one count. The chain carries TRBV11-1 and TRBJ1-1; possibly TRBD1 for D (5 bases). Germline loops: CDR1 SGHAT, CDR2 FQDESV (reference sequence). This CDR3 spans 14 amino acids. Trimming took off 2 bases at V and 7 bases at J, with 14 bases between the two ends. The CDR3 DNA sequence: TGTGCCAGCAGCTTATACGCGACAGACCATGAAGCTTTCTTT. It yields the protein CASSLYATDHEAFF.

This clone was detected only a few times. The chain couples TRBV23-1 to TRBJ2-2; D perhaps matches TRBD2 (6 bases). TRBV23-1 is an open reading frame, and its role is uncertain. Deletions cut 1 base from V and 6 bases from J, with 18 bases between. This CDR3 contains 17 residues. The CDR3 loop is CASSQWACGVIPGELFF. The CDR3 region has the DNA TGCGCCAGCAGTCAATGGGCTTGCGGGGTAATACCCGGGGAGCTGTTTTTT.